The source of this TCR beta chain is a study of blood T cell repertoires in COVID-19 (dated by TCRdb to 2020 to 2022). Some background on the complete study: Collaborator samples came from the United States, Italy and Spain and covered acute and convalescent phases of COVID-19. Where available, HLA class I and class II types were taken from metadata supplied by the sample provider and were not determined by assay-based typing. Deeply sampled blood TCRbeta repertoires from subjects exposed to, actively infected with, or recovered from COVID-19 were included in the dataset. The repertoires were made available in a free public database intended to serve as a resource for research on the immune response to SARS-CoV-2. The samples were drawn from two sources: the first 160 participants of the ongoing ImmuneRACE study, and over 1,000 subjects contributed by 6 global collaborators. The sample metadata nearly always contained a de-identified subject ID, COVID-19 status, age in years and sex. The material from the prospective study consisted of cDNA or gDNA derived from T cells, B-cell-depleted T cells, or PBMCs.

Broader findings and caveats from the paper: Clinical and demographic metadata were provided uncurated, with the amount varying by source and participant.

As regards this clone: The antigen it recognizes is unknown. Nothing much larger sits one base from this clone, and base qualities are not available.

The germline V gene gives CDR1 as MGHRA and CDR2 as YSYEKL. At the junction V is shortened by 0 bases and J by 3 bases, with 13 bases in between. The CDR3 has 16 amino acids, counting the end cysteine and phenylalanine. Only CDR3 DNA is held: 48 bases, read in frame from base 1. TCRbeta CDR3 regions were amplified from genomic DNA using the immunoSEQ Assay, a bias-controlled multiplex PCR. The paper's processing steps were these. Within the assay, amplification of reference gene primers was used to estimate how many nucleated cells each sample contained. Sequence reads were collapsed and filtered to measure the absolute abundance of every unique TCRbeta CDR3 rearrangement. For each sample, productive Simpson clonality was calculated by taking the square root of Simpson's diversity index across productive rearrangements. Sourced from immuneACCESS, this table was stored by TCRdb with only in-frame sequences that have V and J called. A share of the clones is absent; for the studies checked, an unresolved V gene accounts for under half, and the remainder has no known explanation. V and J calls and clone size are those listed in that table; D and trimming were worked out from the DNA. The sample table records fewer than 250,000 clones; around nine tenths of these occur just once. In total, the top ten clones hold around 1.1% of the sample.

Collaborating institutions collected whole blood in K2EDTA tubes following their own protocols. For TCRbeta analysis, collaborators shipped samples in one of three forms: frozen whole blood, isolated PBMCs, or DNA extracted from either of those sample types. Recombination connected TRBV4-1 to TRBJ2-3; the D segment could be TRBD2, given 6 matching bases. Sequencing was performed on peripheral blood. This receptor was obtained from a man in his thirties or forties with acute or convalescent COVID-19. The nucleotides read TGCGCCAGCAGCCAAGATCCGGGACGGGAGACAGATACGCAGTATTTT. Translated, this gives CASSQDPGRETDTQYF.